This entry describes one T cell receptor (beta chain). V shed 3 bases and J shed 1 base, with 11 bases lying between them. This CDR3 comprises 15 residues. The germline CDR1 and CDR2 sequences are LNHDA and SQIVND (reference sequence). The repertoire was sequenced with immunoSEQ multiplex PCR; TCRdb's copy has only in-frame clones and lacks some. The repertoire holds around 43,000 clones, with over 90% as singletons. The source of the sample is a study of resident and recirculating memory T cells in vitiligo. About the study: Shave-biopsy epidermis from lesional and nonlesional skin was sequenced alongside PBMCs.

The J gene is TRBJ2-3, the V gene TRBV19; D is uncertain. Sequencing was done on a sample of blood. This sequence originates from a male donor with vitiligo. The chain's CDR3 is CASSMGLAGTDTQYF. DNA for the CDR3: TGTGCCAGTAGTATGGGCCTGGCTGGCACAGATACGCAGTATTTT.